A single sample is the source of the 21 T cell receptor beta chains below, sequenced in a study of technical replicates of blood from a few donors. The data were produced by immunoSEQ multiplex PCR, yet TCRdb's version contains in-frame clones alone and is incomplete. The data contain tens of thousands of clones, more than 80% of them seen just once; the ten biggest clones take up approximately 4.3%. Sequenced material: PBMCs. The receptor source for this set is a human donor in good health. Some clones in this sample may be carry-over from other donors' samples.

This clone has a single count. J is TRBJ1-5 and V is TRBV30, with 9 bases that match TRBD1. This CDR3 has 13 residues. With 6 bases clipped from V and 7 bases from J, the junction kept 7 bases outside the gene matches. Germline V CDR1 and CDR2: GTSNPN, SVGIG (reference sequence). CDR3 in amino acids: CACDRGMGQPQHF. CDR3 bases: TGTGCCTGCGACAGGGGGATGGGACAGCCCCAGCATTTT.

The chain uses TRBV29-1 and TRBJ2-1; possible D gene TRBD2, 5 bases. Between the trimmed V and J ends, which lost 6 bases and 9 bases, there was a span of 15 bases. This CDR3 spans 12 amino acids. Germline CDR1 is SQVTM and CDR2 is ANQGSEA. CDR3 bases: TGCAGCGTAACCGGGGAGACAACTGAGCAGTTCTTC. This sequence encodes CSVTGETTEQFF.

The gene calls are TRBV4-1 and TRBJ1-4; D is undetermined. The CDR3 has 16 amino acids. The V gene's germline CDR1 is MGHRA and CDR2 YSYEKL. V shed 1 base and J shed 0 bases, with 9 bases lying between them. For the CDR3, the DNA is TGCGCCAGCAGCCAAGGAAGAGCTGCAACTAATGAAAAACTGTTTTTT. Translated, it gives CASSQGRAATNEKLFF.

The sample holds one count of this clone. The CDR3 protein is CTSSQDTGGDQPQHF. The CDR3 region has the DNA TGCACCAGCAGCCAAGATACCGGGGGGGATCAGCCCCAGCATTTT. This chain links TRBV1 with TRBJ1-5. TRBV1 is labeled a pseudogene. The CDR3 covers 15 residues.

The chain is built from TRBV6-4 and TRBJ2-1; 8 nucleotides match TRBD2. The junction had 11 bases not matched to a gene; V was cut back by 10 bases and J by 6 bases. CDR1 is MRHNA, CDR2 SNTAGT, per germline. The CDR3 is 14 residues long. CDR3 amino acids: CATRLREGINEQFF. The CDR3 nucleotides read TGTGCCACCCGTTTACGGGAGGGCATCAATGAGCAGTTCTTC.

The rearrangement joins TRBV7-2 to TRBJ2-5; no firm D call. Germline values: CDR1 SGHTA, CDR2 FQGNSA. This CDR3 region has 12 residues. Between the trimmed V and J ends, which lost 8 bases and 6 bases, there was a span of 13 bases. The CDR3 is CASRGGGQTQYF. The CDR3 DNA is TGTGCCAGCCGAGGCGGCGGTCAGACCCAGTACTTC.

The gene calls are TRBV9 and TRBJ2-7, with D maybe TRBD1 (6 bases). The germline CDR1 and CDR2 sequences are SGDLS and YYNGEE. This CDR3 spans 13 amino acids. The germline V and J ends were trimmed by 7 bases and 7 bases, with 18 bases remaining between them. The CDR3 DNA is TGTGCCAGCCCTACCACAGGGTTTCGGGAGCAGTACTTC. Its protein is CASPTTGFREQYF.

The CDR3 loop reads CASSLTGSSYEQYF. The CDR3 DNA reads as TGTGCCAGCAGCCTCACAGGGTCCTCCTACGAGCAGTACTTC. The chain links TRBV6-6 to TRBJ2-7; tentatively, D is TRBD1 (6 bases). This CDR3 is built from 14 residues. V dropped 6 bases and J dropped 0 bases, with 12 bases sitting between them. Germline lookup yields CDR1 MNHNY and CDR2 SVGAGI (reference sequence).

The chain couples TRBV25-1 to TRBJ2-3; D may be TRBD1 (5 bases). Germline V gene data show CDR1 as MGHDK and CDR2 as SYGVNS. V was cut by 5 bases and J by 2 bases, with 8 bases left in between. This CDR3 region has 13 residues. In nucleotides, the CDR3 is TGTGCCAGCAGTCAAGGGGACACAGATACGCAGTATTTT. This codes for CASSQGDTDTQYF.

This clone appeared a single time. The chain couples TRBV5-4 to TRBJ1-2; TRBD1 matches 8 bases. The CDR3 is made up of 15 amino acids. The germline CDR1 and CDR2 sequences are SGHNT and YYREEE (reference sequence). V trimming: 3 bases; J trimming: 4 bases; junction bases outside the gene matches: 8. CDR3 nucleotides: TGTGCCAGCAGCTCCCGGGACAGGAGGGGCTATGGCTACACCTTC. It is translated as CASSSRDRRGYGYTF.

This clone came up a few times. The chain uses TRBV4-1 and TRBJ2-5, with D possibly TRBD1 on 5 matching bases. The CDR3 has 16 amino acids. Trimming removed 4 bases at V and 5 bases at J, with 20 bases between. Germline V gene sequence: CDR1 MGHRA, CDR2 YSYEKL. CDR3 residues: CASSRRLGASGETQYF. The DNA of the CDR3 is TGCGCCAGCAGCCGGCGTCTTGGTGCCTCAGGGGAGACCCAGTACTTC.

The chain carries TRBV10-3 and TRBJ2-1; perhaps TRBD2 as D (5 bases). Looked up from germline, CDR1 is ENHRY and CDR2 is SYGVKD. There are 12 residues in the CDR3. The V gene lost 0 bases and the J gene lost 8 bases, with 5 bases spanning the gap. The chain's CDR3 is CAISESRDEQFF. The CDR3 nucleotides read TGTGCCATCAGTGAGTCGAGGGATGAGCAGTTCTTC.

The chain has TRBV5-4 and TRBJ1-5; no clear D. Germline V gene lookup returns CDR1 SGHNT and CDR2 YYREEE (reference sequence). This CDR3 comprises 15 residues. The ends were cut back, 3 bases at V and 0 bases at J, with 10 bases in the middle. The DNA of the CDR3 is TGTGCCAGCAGCTCGACCCCGGGTAGCAATCAGCCCCAGCATTTT. Its translation: CASSSTPGSNQPQHF.

The chain carries TRBV6-1 and TRBJ1-2; 7 bases line up with TRBD1. J gave up 0 bases and V 5 bases, and 3 bases lay outside the gene matches. CDR1 MNHNS and CDR2 SASEGT come from the germline V gene. The CDR3 is made up of 14 amino acids. Here the CDR3 DNA reads TGTGCCAGCAGTAGGGGGACAGCTAACTATGGCTACACCTTC. Its protein is CASSRGTANYGYTF.

The gene calls are TRBV5-1 and TRBJ1-1; D is undetermined. The germline CDR1 and CDR2 sequences are SGHRS and YFSETQ. Trimming shortened V by 7 bases and J by 6 bases, and 16 bases separated the two germline ends. There are 13 residues in the CDR3. CDR3 coding DNA: TGCGCCAGCCGGGAGGGCTTGAGGGCTGAAGCTTTCTTT. This translates into CASREGLRAEAFF.

The gene calls are TRBV6-6 and TRBJ2-2; no clear D gene. The V gene's germline CDR1 is MNHNY and CDR2 SVGAGI (reference sequence). Trimming took off 4 bases at V and 6 bases at J, with 6 bases between the two ends. The CDR3 spans 12 residues. The CDR3 DNA reads TGTGCCAGCAGTTTAGATTCCGGGGAGCTGTTTTTT. This gives the protein CASSLDSGELFF.

This rearrangement joins TRBV7-9 to TRBJ2-1, with D hard to call. There are 12 residues in the CDR3. Germline CDR1 reads SEHNR; CDR2 reads FQNEAQ (reference sequence). V lost 3 bases, J lost 9 bases, and 9 bases lay in between. CDR3 sequence reads: CASSFGSIEQFF. DNA for the CDR3: TGTGCCAGCAGCTTCGGGTCAATTGAGCAGTTCTTC.

The chain recombines TRBV6-1 with TRBJ2-7; weak D call: TRBD1 (6 bases). This CDR3 region has 13 residues. V was shortened by 6 bases and J by 1 base, with 10 bases between the two germline ends. The V gene's germline CDR1 is MNHNS and CDR2 SASEGT. CDR3 nucleotides: TGTGCCAGCAGACGGACAGCTTCCTACGAGCAGTACTTC. It translates to CASRRTASYEQYF.

The gene calls are TRBV7-2 and TRBJ2-3; the match to TRBD2 covers 8 bases. CDR1 SGHTA and CDR2 FQGNSA come from the germline V gene. Losses at the gene ends were 5 bases for V and 4 bases for J; bases not matched to a gene: 20. CDR3 length: 19 amino acids. CDR3 protein: CASSPPRGGKRGGPDTQYF. DNA for the CDR3: TGTGCCAGCAGCCCACCCCGGGGGGGAAAAAGGGGGGGGCCAGATACGCAGTATTTT.

This rearrangement joins TRBV5-1 to TRBJ2-2, with 16 bases identical to TRBD2. The V and J ends lost 4 bases and 1 base, in that order; junction bases with no gene match: 13. Germline CDR1 reads SGHRS; CDR2 reads YFSETQ. The CDR3 contains 21 residues. The CDR3 loop is CASSPEPGTSGRVGNTGELFF. CDR3 in DNA: TGCGCCAGCAGCCCCGAACCCGGGACTAGCGGGAGGGTGGGGAACACCGGGGAGCTGTTTTTT.

V usage is TRBV29-1 and J usage is TRBJ2-1; perhaps TRBD1 as D (6 bases). The germline V gene has CDR1 SQVTM and CDR2 ANQGSEA. This CDR3 comprises 13 residues. V lost 5 bases, J lost 6 bases, and 14 bases lay in between. CDR3 nucleotides: TGCAGCGTTCTGGACAGTCTCTTCAATGAGCAGTTCTTC. Its translation is CSVLDSLFNEQFF.